This TCR beta chain was obtained from a study of blood T cell repertoires in COVID-19. Study overall: Samples came from the United States, Italy and Spain, spanning acute and convalescent COVID-19. Sample material is recorded as cDNA or gDNA derived from T cells, B-cell-depleted T cells, or PBMCs.

Recruited during active infection, patients (from Seattle) were subsequently followed longitudinally. V shed 0 bases and J shed 7 bases, with 10 bases lying between them. There are 14 residues in the CDR3. Looked up from germline, CDR1 is LGHNA and CDR2 is YSLEER. As handled by the study authors: From reference gene primer amplification, estimates of nucleated cell counts were derived. Profiling relied on immunoSEQ multiplex PCR, and the TCRdb table lists in-frame clones only, not all of them. From that table come the V and J calls and clone size; the DNA was used to work out D and trimming. The profile shows about 160,000 clones, 85% to 95% of them singletons.

Sample: peripheral blood. This sequence joins TRBV4-3 and TRBJ1-5, with D tentatively TRBD1 (6 bases). The source is a woman in her sixties or seventies with COVID-19, enrolled during active disease. The CDR3 spells CASSQELQGQPQHF. The CDR3, as DNA: TGCGCCAGCAGCCAAGAGCTACAGGGACAGCCCCAGCATTTT.